This TCR beta chain was profiled in a study of OX40 agonist ivuxolimab in advanced cancers. Study in general: Ivuxolimab is a fully human IgG2 antibody that activates OX40 (CD134). Regarding the study as a whole: Among the lowest levels of clonal expansion were found in partial responders at 0.1-3.0 mg/kg. Relative to CD4+ cells, CD8+ T cells on average had more expanded clones. Some nonresponders also had low normalized T-cell clonal expansion.

With V trimmed by 6 bases and J by 4 bases, 9 bases remained unmatched. Germline values: CDR1 SGHTA, CDR2 FQGNSA. The CDR3 contains 16 residues. Comments on this clone: As yet, its antigen is unknown.

TCRdb's copy holds only in-frame clones and misses some; the assay was immunoSEQ multiplex PCR. The sample carries 15,000 to 20,000 clones, 70% to 90% recorded once. The chain combines TRBV7-2 with TRBJ2-3, with TRBD2 matching over 11 bases. The clonotype was recovered from an adult with an advanced solid tumor such as melanoma, head and neck, liver or kidney cancer. The starting material was CD4+ or CD8+ T cells sorted from blood, obtained in a trial of the OX40 agonist ivuxolimab. CDR3 sequence (DNA): TGTGCCAGCAGTCCATACGGGACTAGCGGTTCAGATACGCAGTATTTT. Translated, it gives CASSPYGTSGSDTQYF.